The next 20 T cell receptor beta chains were all read from a single sample in a study of beta chain features in type 1 diabetes. These TCRs are of unknown antigen specificity. General study results and limits: Among patients with Type 1 diabetes, TCRB CDR3s were moderately but significantly shorter in every one of the four CD4+ subsets.

Expressed TCRB transcripts were sequenced because the isolated RNA had all been reverse transcribed beforehand. Generated by immunoSEQ multiplex PCR, the TCRdb table keeps only in-frame clones and is missing some. The repertoire has approximately 170,000 clones, over 6% of them found once; the top ten carry 0.5% to 0.55%. The sample comprised central memory CD4+ T cells from blood. The receptor source for this set is a man younger than 30 with type 1 diabetes.

This clone has a handful of counts. This chain uses TRBV19 with TRBJ1-5; D not resolved. The CDR3 sequence is 12 residues long. V was shortened by 3 bases and J by 5 bases, with 5 bases between the two germline ends. Per the germline V gene, CDR1 is LNHDA and CDR2 is SQIVND (reference sequence). As DNA, the CDR3 is TGTGCCAGTAGTATGTCAGATCAGCCCCAGCATTTT. It codes for CASSMSDQPQHF.

There are a few counts of this clone. The chain couples TRBV5-4 to TRBJ2-2; D unclear. The V and J ends lost 4 bases and 3 bases respectively, with 10 bases between them. The CDR3 consists of 14 residues. Germline CDR1 reads SGHNT; CDR2 reads YYREEE (reference sequence). Here the CDR3 reads CASSQIEYTGELFF. The CDR3 nucleotides are TGTGCCAGCAGCCAAATAGAGTACACCGGGGAGCTGTTTTTT.

This clone has only a few counts. J is TRBJ1-3 and V is TRBV30; 7 positions match TRBD1. Trimming at V came to 2 bases and at J to 5 bases, leaving 9 bases not matched to a gene. The germline V gene encodes CDR1 GTSNPN and CDR2 SVGIG (reference sequence). The CDR3 extends over 15 amino acids. CDR3 coding DNA: TGTGCCTGGAGTTATAAACAGGGGTCCAGAAACACCATATATTTT. Protein sequence: CAWSYKQGSRNTIYF. Based on the CDR3 plus reference TRBV30 and TRBJ1-3, the full variable domain is SQTIHQWPATLVQPVGSPLSLECTVEGTSNPNLYWYRQAAGRGLQLLFYSVGIGQISSEVPQNLSASRPQDRQFILSSKKLLLSDSGFYLCAWSYKQGSRNTIYFGEGSWLTVV.

This clone has a handful of counts. The chain employs TRBV7-2 and TRBJ2-1; 7 nucleotides line up with TRBD2. The length of the CDR3 is 15 residues. Per the germline V gene, CDR1 is SGHTA and CDR2 is FQGNSA. J was trimmed by 5 bases and V by 5 bases; bases with no gene match: 9. CDR3 DNA sequence: TGTGCCAGCAGCGCCATAAGCGGGGTGAACAATGAGCAGTTCTTC. Translating gives CASSAISGVNNEQFF. Full variable domain (rest looked up from reference TRBV7-2 and TRBJ2-1): GAGVSQSPSNKVTEKGKDVELRCDPISGHTALYWYRQSLGQGLEFLIYFQGNSAPDKSGLPSDRFSAERTGGSVSTLTIQRTQQEDSAVYLCASSAISGVNNEQFFGPGTRLTVL.

This clone occurred a few times. The V gene is TRBV5-4, the J gene TRBJ2-3; no clear D gene. V was pared by 4 bases and J by 6 bases, with 6 bases between. The CDR3 has 11 residues. In germline, CDR1 is SGHNT, CDR2 YYREEE (reference sequence). The CDR3 here is CASSIEDTQYF. CDR3 DNA: TGTGCCAGCAGCATTGAGGATACGCAGTATTTT.

This clone has just a few counts. CDR3 DNA sequence: TGTGCCAGCAGTTTAATCCAGGGCCGGGATGGCTACACCTTC. Amino acid sequence: CASSLIQGRDGYTF. V usage is TRBV28 and J usage is TRBJ1-2, with D maybe TRBD1 (5 bases). Looked up from germline, CDR1 is MDHEN and CDR2 is SYDVKM. Trimming stripped 2 bases from V and 6 bases from J, with 13 bases between. The CDR3 is made up of 14 amino acids.

The chain couples TRBV14 to TRBJ2-1, with TRBD2 matching over 10 bases. This CDR3 contains 16 residues. V was pared by 4 bases and J by 7 bases, with 10 bases of the junction left unmatched. Germline V gene data show CDR1 as SGHDN and CDR2 as FVKESK. This chain's CDR3 is CASSLFGLAVNNEQFF. The CDR3 DNA is TGTGCCAGCAGCCTTTTTGGACTAGCGGTTAATAATGAGCAGTTCTTC. Full variable domain (rest looked up from reference TRBV14 and TRBJ2-1): EAGVTQFPSHSVIEKGQTVTLRCDPISGHDNLYWYRRVMGKEIKFLLHFVKESKQDESGMPNNRFLAERTGGTYSTLKVQPAELEDSGVYFCASSLFGLAVNNEQFFGPGTRLTVL.

This clone occurred many times. The chain recombines TRBV13 with TRBJ2-2; 7 bases are a match to TRBD1. Germline V gene sequence: CDR1 PRHDT, CDR2 FYEKMQ (reference sequence). This CDR3 spans 12 amino acids. V was clipped by 5 bases and J by 13 bases; unmatched bases: 7. The CDR3 nucleotides are TGTGCCAGCAGCCAAGACAGGGCCGGGCTGTTTTTT. Translation: CASSQDRAGLFF.

The rearrangement uses TRBV2 and TRBJ2-7; TRBD1 is a possible D gene (5 bases). CDR3 length equals 13 residues. Germline V lookup: CDR1 SNHLY, CDR2 FYNNEI. V was pared by 5 bases and J by 6 bases, with 14 bases between. Here the CDR3 DNA reads TGTGCCAGCAGTCAGGGCCTCCTGAGCGAGCAGTACTTC. Encoded protein: CASSQGLLSEQYF.

This clone was recorded once. J is TRBJ2-1 and V is TRBV5-1; 8 bases agree with TRBD2. This CDR3 has 14 amino acids. Germline CDR1 and CDR2: SGHRS and YFSETQ. The V and J ends lost 4 bases and 8 bases, in that order; junction bases with no gene match: 8. The CDR3 reads CASSTGTSWDEQFF. The CDR3 DNA follows: TGCGCCAGCAGCACCGGGACTAGTTGGGATGAGCAGTTCTTC. Drawing the rest from reference TRBV5-1 and TRBJ2-1, the complete variable domain is KAGVTQTPRYLIKTRGQQVTLSCSPISGHRSVSWYQQTPGQGLQFLFEYFSETQRNKGNFPGRFSGRQFSNSRSEMNVSTLELGDSALYLCASSTGTSWDEQFFGPGTRLTVL.

This clone was detected a few times. The V and J genes are TRBV18 and TRBJ2-7, with D possibly being TRBD2 (5 bases). Trimming cost V 3 bases and J 7 bases, with 13 bases left between them. Germline-derived CDR1 and CDR2 are KGHSH and LQKENI. The CDR3 spans 13 residues. The CDR3 reads CASSPGGSREQYF. In nucleotides, the CDR3 is TGTGCCAGCTCACCTGGCGGGTCCAGGGAGCAGTACTTC.

This clone has just a few counts. J is TRBJ2-1 and V is TRBV7-2, with D unresolved. This CDR3 comprises 13 residues. Germline lookup yields CDR1 SGHTA and CDR2 FQGNSA. Trimming left V 1 base short and J 6 bases short, with 7 bases between. This CDR3 is CASSLGAINEQFF. The CDR3 DNA reads as TGTGCCAGCAGCTTAGGGGCCATCAATGAGCAGTTCTTC.

V and J are TRBV10-2 and TRBJ1-1; D not certain. The CDR3 is 12 amino acids. Trimming removed 3 bases from V and 3 bases from J, with 5 bases in between. The germline CDR1 and CDR2 sequences are WSHSY and SAAADI. CDR3 region: CASSDGDTEAFF. CDR3 DNA sequence: TGCGCCAGCAGTGACGGGGACACTGAAGCTTTCTTT.

The chain links TRBV6-5 to TRBJ1-2; D call uncertain. Germline-derived CDR1 and CDR2 are MNHEY and SVGAGI. Between the trimmed V and J ends, which lost 7 bases and 4 bases, there was a span of 16 bases. The CDR3 spans 14 residues. CDR3 bases: TGTGCCAGCACCAGAGCGGGGTCTAGCTATGGCTACACCTTC. This encodes CASTRAGSSYGYTF.

The CDR3 reads CSAAGNGYTF. The CDR3 DNA reads as TGCAGTGCTGCAGGGAATGGCTACACCTTC. V is TRBV20-1 and J is TRBJ1-2; possible D gene TRBD1, 5 bases. The CDR3 has 10 residues. The V gene's germline CDR1 is DFQATT and CDR2 SNEGSKA (reference sequence). V was trimmed by 5 bases and J by 6 bases, leaving 7 bases between them.

This clone has a handful of counts. This chain connects TRBV7-2 to TRBJ2-1; 7 positions match TRBD2. The CDR3 is 15 amino acids. J lost 9 bases, V lost 1 base, and 9 bases had no gene match. Germline V gene lookup returns CDR1 SGHTA and CDR2 FQGNSA. In nucleotides, the CDR3 is TGTGCCAGCAGCTTAGATACCGGGGGAGGGACTGAGCAGTTCTTC. This translates into CASSLDTGGGTEQFF.

In its sample, this clone was seen a few times. J is TRBJ1-5 and V is TRBV6-6; TRBD1 agrees at 8 bases. CDR1 and CDR2 (germline): MNHNY, SVGAGI (reference sequence). V lost 6 bases and J lost 2; bases outside the gene matches: 6. This CDR3 comprises 15 residues. DNA of the CDR3: TGTGCCAGCAGAGGACAGGGAGAAGGCAATCAGCCCCAGCATTTT. It translates to CASRGQGEGNQPQHF.

The genes are TRBV9 and TRBJ2-3; possibly TRBD2 for D (6 bases). The V gene lost 1 base and the J gene lost 2 bases, with 8 bases spanning the gap. The CDR3 has 14 residues. From germline, CDR1 is SGDLS and CDR2 YYNGEE. The CDR3 sequence: CASSVSGYTDTQYF. The CDR3 DNA reads TGTGCCAGCAGCGTAAGCGGGTACACAGATACGCAGTATTTT.

The chain links TRBV12-5 to TRBJ2-3; 11 nucleotides align to TRBD2. J lost 7 bases, V lost 8 bases, and 2 bases had no gene match. The germline gives CDR1 LGHNT, CDR2 FRNRAP. This CDR3 has 12 residues. The CDR3 bases are TGTGCTAGTACTAGCGGGAGATATACGCAGTATTTT. Protein product: CASTSGRYTQYF. The whole variable domain, filled in from reference TRBV12-5 and TRBJ2-3, reads DARVTQTPRHKVTEMGQEVTMRCQPILGHNTVFWYRQTMMQGLELLAYFRNRAPLDDSGMPKDRFSAEMPDATLATLKIQPSEPRDSAVYFCASTSGRYTQYFGPGTRLTVL.

This clone came up a few times. The V call is TRBV5-4, the J call TRBJ1-1; D not resolved. The V gene's germline CDR1 is SGHNT and CDR2 YYREEE (reference sequence). The germline V and J ends were trimmed by 1 base and 5 bases, with 15 bases remaining between them. The CDR3 is 15 amino acids. The CDR3 here is CASSLKRERLTEAFF. CDR3 bases: TGTGCCAGCAGCTTGAAGAGGGAGAGATTGACTGAAGCTTTCTTT.